The next 32 T cell receptor beta chains were all read from a single sample in a study of cytomegalovirus exposure and HLA in healthy donors. The PCR had 60 Vbeta and 13 Jbeta primers. Repertoires were generated with immunoSEQ multiplex PCR, while TCRdb's copy carries only in-frame clones and drops some. This table holds around 72,000 clones, around 78% found once. Material: PBMCs. The origin of the receptors is a man aged 45-65 years in good health and CMV-seronegative.

This clone has just one count. V usage is TRBV30 and J usage is TRBJ2-5; 9 bases match TRBD1. The DNA end favors TRBJ2-7, so the J call may be wrong. The CDR3 consists of 15 residues. Germline CDR1 and CDR2: GTSNPN and SVGIG (reference sequence). CDR3 residues: CAWTHKGQGSYEQYF. DNA for the CDR3: TGTGCCTGGACTCACAAGGGACAGGGATCGTACGAGCAGTACTTC.

The chain links TRBV27 to TRBJ2-7, with TRBD2 matching 8 bases. V lost 1 base to trimming and J lost 2 bases; unmatched junction nucleotides: 13. The CDR3 covers 18 residues. CDR1 and CDR2 from the germline V gene are MNHEY and SMNVEV (reference sequence). CDR3 bases: TGTGCCAGCAGTTTATTGTCCCTAGGAAGCGGGAGTCCCTACGAGCAGTACTTC. Encoded protein: CASSLLSLGSGSPYEQYF.

The chain employs TRBV4-2 and TRBJ2-1, with 9 bases matching TRBD1. The CDR3 totals 15 residues. V trimming: 4 bases; J trimming: 8 bases; junction bases outside the gene matches: 9. Germline V gene sequence: CDR1 LGHNA, CDR2 YNFKEQ. The CDR3 nucleotides are TGTGCCAGCAGCCTTCGGACAGGGGTCGGAGATGAGCAGTTCTTC. Translated, it gives CASSLRTGVGDEQFF.

The chain couples TRBV6-5 to TRBJ1-4; the D gene is possibly TRBD1 (6 bases). The V and J ends lost 0 bases and 10 bases respectively, with 15 bases between them. There are 15 residues in the CDR3. The germline gives CDR1 MNHEY, CDR2 SVGAGI. CDR3 in amino acids: CASSYSITGNGKLFF. The DNA for the CDR3 is TGTGCCAGCAGTTACTCGATTACAGGGAACGGAAAACTGTTTTTT.

This chain uses TRBV7-2 with TRBJ2-6, with TRBD1 matching over 8 bases. Germline V gene lookup returns CDR1 SGHTA and CDR2 FQGNSA. The V and J ends lost 5 bases and 3 bases, in that order; junction bases with no gene match: 6. The CDR3 consists of 16 residues. CDR3 residues: CASSTRTGLGANVLTF. CDR3 DNA: TGTGCCAGCAGCACCCGGACAGGGCTTGGGGCCAACGTCCTGACTTTC. The variable domain in full, completed from reference TRBV7-2 and TRBJ2-6, reads GAGVSQSPSNKVTEKGKDVELRCDPISGHTALYWYRQSLGQGLEFLIYFQGNSAPDKSGLPSDRFSAERTGGSVSTLTIQRTQQEDSAVYLCASSTRTGLGANVLTFGAGSRLTVL.

The chain carries TRBV25-1 and TRBJ1-1; the match to TRBD1 covers 8 bases. CDR1 MGHDK and CDR2 SYGVNS come from the germline V gene. The CDR3 is 13 residues long. V gave up 4 bases and J gave up 6 bases; unmatched junction bases: 4. The chain's CDR3 is CASSGQGFAEAFF. The DNA of the CDR3 is TGTGCCAGCAGTGGACAGGGGTTTGCTGAAGCTTTCTTT.

The V and J genes are TRBV7-6 and TRBJ1-2; a possible D gene is TRBD1 (5 bases). The CDR3 runs 15 residues. Germline V gene sequence: CDR1 SGHVS, CDR2 FNYEAQ. V was clipped by 1 base and J by 2 bases, with 11 bases between them. The CDR3 here is CASSLGADINYGYTF. The CDR3 DNA follows: TGTGCCAGCAGCTTAGGTGCGGACATAAACTATGGCTACACCTTC.

The chain carries TRBV4-3 and TRBJ2-4, with TRBD1 matching 9 bases. This CDR3 comprises 17 residues. CDR1 is LGHNA and CDR2 is YSLEER in the germline V gene. V lost 0 bases, J lost 6 bases, and 9 bases stayed unmatched. The CDR3 sequence: CASSQDDNRQGVNIQYF. Written as DNA, the CDR3 is TGCGCCAGCAGCCAAGATGATAATAGACAGGGGGTAAACATTCAGTACTTC.

This clone was recorded a few times. The J gene is TRBJ1-6, the V gene TRBV30; TRBD1 might be the D (5 bases). Germline CDR1 reads GTSNPN; CDR2 reads SVGIG (reference sequence). V was trimmed by 3 bases and J by 6 bases, leaving 15 bases between them. The CDR3 sequence is 15 residues long. DNA of the CDR3: TGTGCCTGGAGCGCACCGGGACTGCTTAATTCACCCCTCCACTTT. Residues: CAWSAPGLLNSPLHF.

The chain employs TRBV27 and TRBJ1-1; TRBD1 aligns across 9 bases. This CDR3 spans 16 amino acids. Germline trimming cut 3 bases from V and 4 bases from J; bases unmatched to any gene: 9. CDR1 is MNHEY, CDR2 SMNVEV, per germline (reference sequence). For the CDR3, the DNA is TGTGCCAGCAGTTTGATCGGGACAGGGCCGGGCACTGAAGCTTTCTTT. Protein product: CASSLIGTGPGTEAFF.

V and J are TRBV28 and TRBJ1-4; TRBD1 aligns across 11 bases. V gave up 10 bases and J gave up 6 bases; unmatched junction bases: 1. The length of the CDR3 is 12 residues. CDR1 is MDHEN and CDR2 is SYDVKM in the germline V gene. The CDR3 DNA is TGTGCCACGGGACAGGGGGATGAAAAACTGTTTTTT. It specifies CATGQGDEKLFF.

The chain recombines TRBV7-2 with TRBJ2-5, with 7 bases fitting TRBD1. The germline gives CDR1 SGHTA, CDR2 FQGNSA. J was trimmed by 6 bases and V by 5 bases; bases with no gene match: 3. This CDR3 is built from 12 residues. The CDR3 reads CASSPGQQTQYF. The CDR3 DNA reads as TGTGCCAGCAGCCCGGGACAGCAGACCCAGTACTTC.

The CDR3 nucleotides read TGTGCCAGCAGCTTAAAGGGACAGCCCACCGGGGAGCTGTTTTTT. Protein product: CASSLKGQPTGELFF. The chain is built from TRBV7-9 and TRBJ2-2, with 7 bases identical to TRBD1. The CDR3 contains 15 residues. The germline CDR1 and CDR2 sequences are SEHNR and FQNEAQ (reference sequence). With V trimmed by 2 bases and J by 4 bases, 4 bases remained unmatched.

The CDR3 region is CASSRTAGGEQYF. The CDR3 coding sequence is TGTGCCAGCTCAAGGACAGCCGGAGGCGAGCAGTACTTC. The V gene is TRBV18, the J gene TRBJ2-7; D is possibly TRBD1 (6 bases). Deletions cut 5 bases from V and 6 bases from J, with 14 bases between. The CDR3 has 13 amino acids. The V gene's germline CDR1 is KGHSH and CDR2 LQKENI.

The V and J genes are TRBV18 and TRBJ1-1; D is possibly TRBD1 (5 bases). V lost 2 bases, J lost 1 base, and 11 bases lay in between. CDR1 is KGHSH, CDR2 LQKENI, per germline. The CDR3 totals 15 residues. CDR3 DNA: TGTGCCAGCTCACCAGGACACTTTACGAACACTGAAGCTTTCTTT. This sequence encodes CASSPGHFTNTEAFF.

The chain links TRBV5-4 to TRBJ2-5; a weak D match, TRBD2 (5 bases). The CDR3 extends over 14 amino acids. The germline V gene has CDR1 SGHNT and CDR2 YYREEE (reference sequence). Between the trimmed V and J ends, which lost 1 base and 5 bases, there was a span of 12 bases. The CDR3 here is CASSLTRTGETQYF. The CDR3 DNA reads TGTGCCAGCAGCTTGACTAGGACTGGTGAGACCCAGTACTTC.

V gene TRBV2 combines with J gene TRBJ1-5; TRBD1 aligns across 7 bases. The V gene's germline CDR1 is SNHLY and CDR2 FYNNEI. The ends lost 2 bases at V and 7 bases at J; junction bases unmatched: 8. This CDR3 is built from 15 residues. CDR3 sequence (DNA): TGTGCCAGCAGTGAAATGGACAGGATAAACCAGCCCCAGCATTTT. The encoded protein is CASSEMDRINQPQHF.

This chain joins TRBV6-5 and TRBJ1-2; perhaps TRBD1 as D (6 bases). CDR1 and CDR2 from the germline V gene are MNHEY and SVGAGI. Trimming left V 0 bases short and J 5 bases short, with 10 bases between. CDR3 length: 14 residues. The CDR3 loop reads CASSYSDRGYGYTF. CDR3 bases: TGTGCCAGCAGTTACTCGGACAGAGGATATGGCTACACCTTC.

This clone was found a few times. The chain is built from TRBV4-2 and TRBJ2-7, with 9 bases matching TRBD2. Germline-derived CDR1 and CDR2 are LGHNA and YNFKEQ. The CDR3 loop spans 15 amino acids. The V and J ends lost 4 bases and 2 bases, in that order; junction bases with no gene match: 6. CDR3 bases: TGTGCCAGCAGCCCATCAGCGGGAGGAACCTACGAGCAGTACTTC. The encoded protein is CASSPSAGGTYEQYF.

The genes are TRBV7-2 and TRBJ2-5; TRBD2 aligns across 10 bases. The germline CDR1 and CDR2 sequences are SGHTA and FQGNSA. The V and J ends lost 7 bases and 5 bases, in that order; junction bases with no gene match: 10. This CDR3 is built from 15 residues. The CDR3 nucleotides are TGTGCCAGCATCGTAACTAGCGGGGTCCCGGAGACCCAGTACTTC. It is translated as CASIVTSGVPETQYF.

The chain is built from TRBV13 and TRBJ2-2; 8 bases fit TRBD2. From germline, CDR1 is PRHDT and CDR2 FYEKMQ (reference sequence). The J segment lost 1 base and the V segment lost 1 base, leaving 5 bases of the junction unmatched. The CDR3 contains 17 residues. CDR3 bases: TGTGCCAGCAGCTTAGCTCTTGCGGGAGGGAACACCGGGGAGCTGTTTTTT. Its protein product is CASSLALAGGNTGELFF.

The chain uses TRBV29-1 and TRBJ2-2; D unresolved. Germline V lookup: CDR1 SQVTM, CDR2 ANQGSEA. The CDR3 has 11 residues. The V end was cut by 6 bases, the J end by 8 bases, with 10 bases between. CDR3 sequence (DNA): TGCAGCGTACGAGATCTGGGGGAGCTGTTTTTT. Protein: CSVRDLGELFF.

V is TRBV28 and J is TRBJ2-1, with a tentative D call TRBD2 (6 bases). The CDR3 runs to 14 residues. Germline values: CDR1 MDHEN, CDR2 SYDVKM. The V gene lost 1 base and the J gene lost 5 bases, with 9 bases spanning the gap. CDR3 DNA: TGTGCCAGCAGTTTATCGGGACTCCACAATGAGCAGTTCTTC. It encodes CASSLSGLHNEQFF. The full variable domain, with the rest looked up from reference TRBV28 and TRBJ2-1, is DVKVTQSSRYLVKRTGEKVFLECVQDMDHENMFWYRQDPGLGLRLIYFSYDVKMKEKGDIPEGYSVSREKKERFSLILESASTNQTSMYLCASSLSGLHNEQFFGPGTRLTVL.

This clone was seen a handful of times. The chain's CDR3 is CATRDDSGNTIYF. DNA for the CDR3: TGTGCTACCAGGGATGACTCTGGAAACACCATATATTTT. The gene calls are TRBV12-5 and TRBJ1-3; TRBD1 is a possible D gene (5 bases). The germline V gene encodes CDR1 LGHNT and CDR2 FRNRAP. The CDR3 consists of 13 residues. V was shortened by 10 bases and J by 0 bases, with 10 bases between the two germline ends.

The chain joins TRBV28 to TRBJ1-2; perhaps TRBD1 as D (6 bases). V was clipped by 5 bases and J by 3 bases, with 16 bases between them. The CDR3 consists of 15 residues. Germline CDR1 and CDR2: MDHEN and SYDVKM. CDR3 loop: CASSLSTGPHYGYTF. The CDR3 DNA reads TGTGCCAGCAGTCTCTCGACAGGACCACACTATGGCTACACCTTC.

In its sample, this clone was seen a few times. J is TRBJ1-1 and V is TRBV23-1; no reliable D call. TRBV23-1 is filed as an ORF, its function uncertain. This CDR3 has 14 residues. With 9 bases removed from V and 1 base from J, the gap between germline ends came to 15 bases. This CDR3 reads CARSEHYGNTEAFF. The CDR3 DNA follows: TGCGCCAGGTCCGAACACTACGGGAACACTGAAGCTTTCTTT.

V gene TRBV4-1 combines with J gene TRBJ2-7; D not certain. Trimming stripped 5 bases from V and 2 bases from J, with 7 bases between. CDR3 length equals 12 residues. Germline lookup yields CDR1 MGHRA and CDR2 YSYEKL. In DNA, the CDR3 is TGCGCCAGCAGCGTATCCCCCTACGAGCAGTACTTC. This translates into CASSVSPYEQYF.

This clone was picked up a small number of times. The rearrangement uses TRBV6-4 and TRBJ2-1; D ambiguous. This CDR3 has 13 amino acids. The ends were cut back, 2 bases at V and 6 bases at J, with 8 bases in the middle. The germline V gene encodes CDR1 MRHNA and CDR2 SNTAGT. The CDR3 DNA reads as TGTGCCAGCAGTGACGAAGCGTTCAATGAGCAGTTCTTC. Amino acid sequence: CASSDEAFNEQFF.

The chain recombines TRBV7-6 with TRBJ2-7, with D tentatively TRBD1 (5 bases). Per germline, CDR1 SGHVS and CDR2 FNYEAQ. The germline V and J ends were trimmed by 5 bases and 4 bases, with 9 bases remaining between them. This CDR3 is 12 amino acids long. CDR3 coding DNA: TGTGCCAGCAGCCTTAGGGGTTACGAGCAGTACTTC. This gives the protein CASSLRGYEQYF.

V usage is TRBV5-5 and J usage is TRBJ1-3; the D is unclear. This CDR3 is 14 amino acids long. V lost 2 bases and J 2 bases, leaving 8 bases between the germline ends. The germline V gene encodes CDR1 SGHKS and CDR2 YYEKEE (reference sequence). The CDR3 coding sequence is TGTGCCAGCAGCTTCTGGGAGACTGGAAACACCATATATTTT. Translated, it gives CASSFWETGNTIYF. The full variable domain, completed using reference TRBV5-5 and TRBJ1-3, is DAGVTQSPTHLIKTRGQQVTLRCSPISGHKSVSWYQQVLGQGPQFIFQYYEKEERGRGNFPDRFSARQFPNYSSELNVNALLLGDSALYLCASSFWETGNTIYFGEGSWLTVV.

This clone was seen only a few times. The V and J genes are TRBV5-1 and TRBJ2-2, with a weak D call TRBD1 (5 bases). CDR1 is SGHRS and CDR2 is YFSETQ in the germline V gene. The CDR3 totals 14 residues. Trimming removed 0 bases at V and 6 bases at J, with 9 bases between. DNA for the CDR3: TGCGCCAGCAGCTTGGCAGGGTTCGCCGGGGAGCTGTTTTTT. Residues: CASSLAGFAGELFF.

DNA for the CDR3: TGTGCTAAGCACAGGGCCCTCAGATTCTACGAGCAGTACTTC. Protein sequence: CAKHRALRFYEQYF. The gene calls are TRBV21-1 and TRBJ2-7; the table's D call of TRBD1 was not tested on the DNA. TRBV21-1 is recorded as a pseudogene. The CDR3 totals 14 residues.